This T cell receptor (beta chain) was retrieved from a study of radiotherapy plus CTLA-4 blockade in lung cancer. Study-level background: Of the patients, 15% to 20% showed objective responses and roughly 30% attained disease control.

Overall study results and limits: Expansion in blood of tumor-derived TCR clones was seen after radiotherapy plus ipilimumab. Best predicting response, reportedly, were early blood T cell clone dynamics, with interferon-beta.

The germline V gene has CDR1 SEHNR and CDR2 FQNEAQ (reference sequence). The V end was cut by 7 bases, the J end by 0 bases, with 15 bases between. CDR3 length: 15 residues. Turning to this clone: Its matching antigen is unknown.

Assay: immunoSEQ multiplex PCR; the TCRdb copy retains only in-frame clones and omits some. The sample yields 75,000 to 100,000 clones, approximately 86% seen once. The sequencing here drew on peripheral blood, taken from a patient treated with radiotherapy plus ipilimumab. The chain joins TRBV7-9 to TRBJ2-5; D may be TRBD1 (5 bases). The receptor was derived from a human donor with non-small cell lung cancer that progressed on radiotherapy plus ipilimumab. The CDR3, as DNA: TGTGCCAGCACACTATCGGCAGGGAACCAAGAGACCCAGTACTTC. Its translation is CASTLSAGNQETQYF.